These 10 T cell receptor beta chains were all obtained from the same sample, sequenced in a study of monozygotic twins with inflammatory bowel disease. TCRdb re-called the 5' RACE reads and shows each CDR3 protein once, DNA omitted. Its table lists under 200,000 distinct CDR3 sequences. What was sequenced was blood. Receptors were obtained from a human donor with ulcerative colitis or Crohn's disease, or a healthy co-twin of an affected twin (not recorded which).

The rearrangement uses TRBV20-1 and TRBJ2-5. The germline V gene has CDR1 DFQATT and CDR2 SNEGSKA (reference sequence). This CDR3 has 14 amino acids. CDR3 residues: CSASEGWYQETQYF.

The CDR3 is CSVAGVSTDTQYF. This rearrangement joins TRBV29-1 to TRBJ2-3; absent DNA, TCRdb's TRBD1 call cannot be checked. Germline assignment: CDR1 SQVTM and CDR2 ANQGSEA. There are 13 residues in the CDR3.

The V gene is TRBV2, the J gene TRBJ2-1; TCRdb's D gene call, TRBD1, goes unchecked for lack of DNA. Germline CDR1 SNHLY, CDR2 FYNNEI. This CDR3 spans 13 amino acids. The CDR3 spells CASMGTGGNEQFF.

This CDR3 reads CASSPRGQGDWNEQFF. The chain employs TRBV7-9 and TRBJ2-1; the D gene TCRdb calls, TRBD1, cannot be checked with no DNA. Germline values: CDR1 SEHNR, CDR2 FQNEAQ (reference sequence). This CDR3 has 16 residues.

The chain uses TRBV7-9 and TRBJ2-2; TCRdb gives TRBD1 as the D gene, but with no DNA this cannot be confirmed. The germline V gene has CDR1 SEHNR and CDR2 FQNEAQ (reference sequence). The length of the CDR3 is 16 residues. This CDR3 reads CASSSRAGENTGELFF. Filled out from reference TRBV7-9 and TRBJ2-2, the complete variable domain reads DTGVSQNPRHKITKRGQNVTFRCDPISEHNRLYWYRQTLGQGPEFLTYFQNEAQLEKSRLLSDRFSAERPKGSFSTLEIQRTEQGDSAMYLCASSSRAGENTGELFFGEGSRLTVL.

This chain uses TRBV4-1 with TRBJ2-1; TCRdb calls TRBD2, which cannot be checked without DNA. Germline V gene lookup returns CDR1 MGHRA and CDR2 YSYEKL. CDR3 size: 19 residues. The CDR3 loop is CASSQEGLADDTSYNEQFF.

The chain carries TRBV20-1 and TRBJ1-5; TCRdb proposes TRBD1, but this gene call is untestable without DNA. CDR1 is DFQATT and CDR2 is SNEGSKA in the germline V gene (reference sequence). The CDR3 is made up of 14 amino acids. CDR3 region: CSARGRGRAGPQHF.

The chain uses TRBV20-1 and TRBJ2-3. This CDR3 is 12 amino acids long. Germline CDR1 is DFQATT and CDR2 is SNEGSKA (reference sequence). This CDR3 reads CSALAWADTQYF.

This chain connects TRBV20-1 to TRBJ2-7; TCRdb returns TRBD1, unconfirmable since there is no DNA. The CDR3 length is 12 residues. Germline V CDR1 and CDR2: DFQATT, SNEGSKA (reference sequence). CDR3 sequence reads: CSARHYRDEQYF.

The CDR3 loop is CASSRKVGSGQGARDYTF. The gene calls are TRBV12-3 or TRBV12-4 and TRBJ1-2; TCRdb indicates TRBD1, and absent DNA this call remains unverified. CDR3 length: 18 residues.